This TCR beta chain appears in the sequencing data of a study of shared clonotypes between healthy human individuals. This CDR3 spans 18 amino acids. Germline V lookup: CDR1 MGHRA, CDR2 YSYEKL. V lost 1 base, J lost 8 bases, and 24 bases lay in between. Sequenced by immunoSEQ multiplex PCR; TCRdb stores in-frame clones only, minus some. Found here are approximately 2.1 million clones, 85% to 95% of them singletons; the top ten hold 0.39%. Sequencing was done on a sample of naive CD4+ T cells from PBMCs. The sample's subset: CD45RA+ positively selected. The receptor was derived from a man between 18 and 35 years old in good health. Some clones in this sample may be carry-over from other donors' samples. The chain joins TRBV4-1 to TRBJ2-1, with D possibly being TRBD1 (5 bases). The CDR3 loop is CASSQAGGRVPNIYEQFF. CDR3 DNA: TGCGCCAGCAGCCAAGCCGGCGGCAGGGTCCCAAATATTTATGAGCAGTTCTTC.